Sequencing of this T cell receptor beta chain was carried out in a study of blood T cell repertoires in COVID-19. Sequencing used immunoSEQ multiplex PCR; TCRdb keeps in-frame clones, though not all of them. The repertoire holds tens of thousands of clones, around 86% seen once, with 6.5% to 8% in the top ten. Per the germline V gene, CDR1 is LGHDT and CDR2 is YNNKEL (reference sequence). This CDR3 is 15 amino acids long. Trimming removed 0 bases at V and 1 base at J, with 10 bases between. The sequencing sample was made of peripheral blood. This TCR was sampled from a man aged 50 or older with active COVID-19. The rearrangement joins TRBV3-1 (or the pseudogene TRBV3-2) to TRBJ2-7, with a tentative D call TRBD2 (6 bases). The CDR3 DNA reads TGTGCCAGCAGCCAAGATCACGCGGGGTCCTACGAGCAGTACTTC. Translation gives CASSQDHAGSYEQYF.